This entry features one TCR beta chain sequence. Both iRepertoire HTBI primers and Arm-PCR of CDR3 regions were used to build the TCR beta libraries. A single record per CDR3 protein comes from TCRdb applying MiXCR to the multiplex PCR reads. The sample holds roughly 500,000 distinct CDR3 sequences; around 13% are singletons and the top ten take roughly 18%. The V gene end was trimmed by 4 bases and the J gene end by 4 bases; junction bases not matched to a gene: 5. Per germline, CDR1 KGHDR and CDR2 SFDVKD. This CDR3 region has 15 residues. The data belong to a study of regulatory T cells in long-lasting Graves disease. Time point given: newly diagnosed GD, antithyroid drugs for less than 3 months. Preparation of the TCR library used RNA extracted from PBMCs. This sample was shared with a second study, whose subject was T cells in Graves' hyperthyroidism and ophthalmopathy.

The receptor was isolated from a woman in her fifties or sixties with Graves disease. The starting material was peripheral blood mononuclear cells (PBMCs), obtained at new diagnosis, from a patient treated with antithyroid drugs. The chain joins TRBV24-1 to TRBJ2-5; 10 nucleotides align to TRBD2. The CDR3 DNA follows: TGTGCCACCAGTGACCCTAGCGGGAGCACAGAGACCCAGTACTTC. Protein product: CATSDPSGSTETQYF.